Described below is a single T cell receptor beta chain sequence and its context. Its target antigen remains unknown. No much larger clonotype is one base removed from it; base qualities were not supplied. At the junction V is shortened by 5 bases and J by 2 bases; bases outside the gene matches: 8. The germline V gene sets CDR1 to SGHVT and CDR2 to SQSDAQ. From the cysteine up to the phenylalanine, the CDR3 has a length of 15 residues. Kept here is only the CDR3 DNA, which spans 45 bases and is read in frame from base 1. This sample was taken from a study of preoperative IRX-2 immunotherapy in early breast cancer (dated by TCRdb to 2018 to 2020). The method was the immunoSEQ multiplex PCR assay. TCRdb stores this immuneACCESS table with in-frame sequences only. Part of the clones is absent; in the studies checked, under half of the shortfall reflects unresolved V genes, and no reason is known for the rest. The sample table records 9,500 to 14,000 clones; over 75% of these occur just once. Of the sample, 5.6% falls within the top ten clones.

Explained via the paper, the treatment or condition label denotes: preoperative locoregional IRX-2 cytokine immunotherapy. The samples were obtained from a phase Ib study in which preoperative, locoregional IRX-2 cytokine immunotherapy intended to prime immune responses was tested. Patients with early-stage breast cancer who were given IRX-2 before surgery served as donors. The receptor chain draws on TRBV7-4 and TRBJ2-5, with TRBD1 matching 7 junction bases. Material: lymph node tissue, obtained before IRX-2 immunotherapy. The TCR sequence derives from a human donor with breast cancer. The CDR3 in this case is CASSASLGQQETQYF. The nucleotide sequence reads TGTGCCAGCAGCGCCTCCTTGGGACAGCAAGAGACCCAGTACTTC.